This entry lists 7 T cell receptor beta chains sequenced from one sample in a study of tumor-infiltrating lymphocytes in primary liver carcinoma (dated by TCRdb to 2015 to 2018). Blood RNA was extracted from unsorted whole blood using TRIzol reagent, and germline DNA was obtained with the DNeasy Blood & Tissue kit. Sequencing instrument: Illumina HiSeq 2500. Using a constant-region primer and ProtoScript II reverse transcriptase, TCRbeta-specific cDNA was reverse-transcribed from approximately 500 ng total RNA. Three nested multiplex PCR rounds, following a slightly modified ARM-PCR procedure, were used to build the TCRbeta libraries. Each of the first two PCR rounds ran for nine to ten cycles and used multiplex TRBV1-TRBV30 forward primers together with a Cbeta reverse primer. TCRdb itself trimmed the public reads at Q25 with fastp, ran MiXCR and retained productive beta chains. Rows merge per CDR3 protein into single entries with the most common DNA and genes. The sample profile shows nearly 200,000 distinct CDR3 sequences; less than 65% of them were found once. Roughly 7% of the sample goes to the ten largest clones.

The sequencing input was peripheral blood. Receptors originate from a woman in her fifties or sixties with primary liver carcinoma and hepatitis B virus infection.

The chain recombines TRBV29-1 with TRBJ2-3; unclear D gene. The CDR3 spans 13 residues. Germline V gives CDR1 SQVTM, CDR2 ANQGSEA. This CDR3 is CIVDPLDLGTQYF. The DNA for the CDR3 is TGCATAGTTGATCCGCTAGATTTGGGTACGCAGTATTTT.

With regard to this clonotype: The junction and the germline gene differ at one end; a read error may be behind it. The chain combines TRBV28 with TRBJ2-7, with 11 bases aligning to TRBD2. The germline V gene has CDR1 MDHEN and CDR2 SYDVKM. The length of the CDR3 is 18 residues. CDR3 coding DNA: TGTGCCAGCAGTGCATCTCTAGCGGGAGGTAGTTTATCCTACGAGCAGTACTTT. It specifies CASSASLAGGSLSYEQYF.

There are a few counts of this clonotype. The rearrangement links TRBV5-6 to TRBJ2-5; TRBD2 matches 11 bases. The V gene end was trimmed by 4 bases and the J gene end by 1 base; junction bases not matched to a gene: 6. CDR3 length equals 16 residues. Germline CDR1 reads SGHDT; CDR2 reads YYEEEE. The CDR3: CASSTTSGGFQETQYF. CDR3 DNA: TGTGCCAGCAGCACCACTAGCGGGGGTTTCCAAGAGACCCAGTACTTC.

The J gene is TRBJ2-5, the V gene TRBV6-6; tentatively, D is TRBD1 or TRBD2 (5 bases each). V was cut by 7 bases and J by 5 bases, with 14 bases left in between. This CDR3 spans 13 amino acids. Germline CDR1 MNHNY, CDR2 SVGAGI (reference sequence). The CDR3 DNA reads TGTGCCAGCACCGAGGGGCTTTGGGAGACCCAGTACTTC. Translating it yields CASTEGLWETQYF.

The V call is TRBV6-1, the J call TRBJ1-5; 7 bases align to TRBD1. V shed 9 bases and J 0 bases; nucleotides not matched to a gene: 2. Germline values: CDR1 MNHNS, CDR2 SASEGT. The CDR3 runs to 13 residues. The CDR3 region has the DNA TGTGCCAGGGGACAGCATAGCAATCAGCCCCAGCATTTT. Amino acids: CARGQHSNQPQHF.

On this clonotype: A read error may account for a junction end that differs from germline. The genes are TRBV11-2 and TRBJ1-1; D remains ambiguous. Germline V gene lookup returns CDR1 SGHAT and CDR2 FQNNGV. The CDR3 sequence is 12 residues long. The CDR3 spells CANSRTGAEAFF. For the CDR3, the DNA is TGTGCCAACAGCCGAACTGGCGCTGAAGCTTTCTTT.

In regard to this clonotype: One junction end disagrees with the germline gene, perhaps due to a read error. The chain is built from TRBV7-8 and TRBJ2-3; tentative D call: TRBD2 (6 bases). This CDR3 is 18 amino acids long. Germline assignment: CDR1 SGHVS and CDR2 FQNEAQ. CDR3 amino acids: CASSPLVGGPYGRNTQYF. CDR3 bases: TGTGCCAGCAGCCCTTTAGTGGGAGGCCCATACGGCAGGAATACACAGTATTTT.